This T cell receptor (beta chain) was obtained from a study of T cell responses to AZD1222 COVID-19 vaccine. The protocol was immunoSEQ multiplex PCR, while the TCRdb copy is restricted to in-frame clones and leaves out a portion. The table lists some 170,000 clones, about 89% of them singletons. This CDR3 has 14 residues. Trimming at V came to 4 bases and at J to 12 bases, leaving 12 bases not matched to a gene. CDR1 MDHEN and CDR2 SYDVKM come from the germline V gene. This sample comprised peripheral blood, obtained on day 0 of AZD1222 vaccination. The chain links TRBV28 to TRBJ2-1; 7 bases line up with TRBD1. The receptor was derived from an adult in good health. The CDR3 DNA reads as TGTGCCAGCAGTTGGGTGGACAGGCCCCTCGGGCAGTTCTTC. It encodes CASSWVDRPLGQFF.